The 23 T cell receptor beta chains below were found in one sample sequenced in a study of cytomegalovirus exposure and HLA in healthy donors. PCR was performed using 60 Vbeta and 13 Jbeta primers. Only in-frame clones appear in the TCRdb table, and some are missing; sequencing was by immunoSEQ multiplex PCR. The table lists some 120,000 clones, 70% to 80% of them singletons, with roughly 2% in the top ten. Sequences were obtained from PBMCs. These receptors were obtained from a man between 18 and 29 years old in good health and CMV-seronegative.

V and J are TRBV28 and TRBJ1-2; D call uncertain. Per the germline V gene, CDR1 is MDHEN and CDR2 is SYDVKM. This CDR3 contains 14 residues. V was trimmed by 8 bases and J by 3 bases, leaving 16 bases between them. The CDR3 sequence is CASLSPGSYYGYTF. In DNA form, the CDR3 reads TGTGCCAGCTTAAGTCCCGGGTCCTACTATGGCTACACCTTC.

The chain carries TRBV14 and TRBJ2-1, with a tentative D call TRBD2 (5 bases). CDR3 length equals 12 residues. The germline gives CDR1 SGHDN, CDR2 FVKESK. V lost 4 bases and J lost 7, with 8 bases in between. This chain's CDR3 is CASSPDWNEQFF. In DNA, the CDR3 is TGTGCCAGCAGCCCGGACTGGAATGAGCAGTTCTTC.

V gene TRBV21-1 combines with J gene TRBJ2-7; TRBD2 is the table's D call and was not checked against the DNA. TRBV21-1 is labeled a pseudogene. This CDR3 spans 17 amino acids. The CDR3 coding sequence is TGTGCCAGCAGCAAGTCGATAGCTCGGAGGGCCGGGAACGAGCAGTACGTC. It encodes CASSKSIARRAGNEQYV.

The V gene is TRBV5-3, the J gene TRBJ2-7; 7 bases line up with TRBD1. TRBV5-3 belongs to the ORF category, with a function that is uncertain. The CDR3 is 18 amino acids. Trimming took 3 bases from V and 4 from J; bases not matched to a gene: 19. The CDR3 coding sequence is TGTGCCAGAAGCTCAGTATCCTCGACAGGGACCATACTTTACGAGCAGTACGTC. This translates into CARSSVSSTGTILYEQYV.

This sequence joins TRBV25-1 and TRBJ1-2; D ambiguous. The CDR3 extends over 12 amino acids. Per germline, CDR1 MGHDK and CDR2 SYGVNS. Trimming removed 4 bases from V and 5 bases from J, with 8 bases in between. Here the CDR3 reads CASSAPFYGYTF. In nucleotides, the CDR3 is TGTGCCAGCAGTGCCCCCTTTTATGGCTACACCTTC.

This clone was seen a single time. V gene TRBV11-1 combines with J gene TRBJ1-1; no firm D call. This CDR3 contains 11 residues. CDR1 is SGHAT and CDR2 is FQDESV in the germline V gene (reference sequence). V gave up 10 bases and J gave up 5 bases, with 11 bases separating them. CDR3 DNA: TGTGCCACAAGAGTGTCAACTGAAGCTTTCTTT. Residues: CATRVSTEAFF.

This clone was seen a handful of times. The rearrangement links TRBV6-6 to TRBJ1-2; D might be TRBD1 (5 bases). Trimming removed 7 bases from V and 4 bases from J, with 16 bases in between. The CDR3 has 14 residues. The germline V gene has CDR1 MNHNY and CDR2 SVGAGI (reference sequence). As DNA, the CDR3 is TGTGCCAGCACCATAGGTGGGGGGGTCTATGGCTACACCTTC. Translated, it gives CASTIGGGVYGYTF.

The chain is built from TRBV6-5 and TRBJ1-2; 7 bases align to TRBD1. This CDR3 is built from 15 residues. In germline, CDR1 is MNHEY, CDR2 SVGAGI. After removal of 2 bases from V and 0 bases from J, the junction contained 3 bases not matched to a gene. CDR3 sequence: CASSYAGQSNYGYTF. In nucleotides, the CDR3 is TGTGCCAGCAGTTACGCGGGACAGTCTAACTATGGCTACACCTTC.

This clone has only one observation. The rearrangement links TRBV7-2 to TRBJ1-1; D is possibly TRBD1 (5 bases). Per germline, CDR1 SGHTA and CDR2 FQGNSA. Trimming cost V 1 base and J 7 bases, with 13 bases left between them. CDR3 length equals 14 residues. Written as DNA, the CDR3 is TGTGCCAGCAGCTTAGTTGACAGACGCCTTGAAGCTTTCTTT. It is translated as CASSLVDRRLEAFF.

In its sample, this clone was seen once. The chain carries TRBV18 and TRBJ2-4, with D perhaps TRBD2 (6 bases). The CDR3 consists of 18 residues. The germline gives CDR1 KGHSH, CDR2 LQKENI. Deletions cut 6 bases from V and 4 bases from J, with 25 bases between. The CDR3 DNA follows: TGTGCCAGCTCTCCGGGCCCCGGAGGGCAAGGAGGGAAAAACATTCAGTACTTC. Residues: CASSPGPGGQGGKNIQYF.

The chain recombines TRBV7-2 with TRBJ2-1; TRBD2 matches 7 bases. V lost 5 bases to trimming and J lost 7 bases; unmatched junction nucleotides: 5. The CDR3 runs to 13 residues. Germline loops: CDR1 SGHTA, CDR2 FQGNSA. The DNA of the CDR3 is TGTGCCAGCAGCCGGGGGACTACGAATGAGCAGTTCTTC. This sequence encodes CASSRGTTNEQFF. Using reference TRBV7-2 and TRBJ2-1 for the parts outside the CDR3, the full variable domain is GAGVSQSPSNKVTEKGKDVELRCDPISGHTALYWYRQSLGQGLEFLIYFQGNSAPDKSGLPSDRFSAERTGGSVSTLTIQRTQQEDSAVYLCASSRGTTNEQFFGPGTRLTVL.

The chain links TRBV6-5 to TRBJ2-1; a weak D match, TRBD1 (5 bases). Between the trimmed V and J ends, which lost 5 bases and 0 bases, there was a span of 11 bases. Germline V gene data show CDR1 as MNHEY and CDR2 as SVGAGI. The CDR3 has 15 amino acids. CDR3 sequence (DNA): TGTGCCAGCAGTCGAGAGACAGCCTCCTACAATGAGCAGTTCTTC. Translation gives CASSRETASYNEQFF.

The CDR3: CASSEAGGTEAFF. The CDR3 DNA reads as TGCGCCAGCAGTGAGGCAGGTGGCACTGAAGCTTTCTTT. The chain couples TRBV10-1 to TRBJ1-1, with D unresolved. The germline V gene encodes CDR1 WNHNN and CDR2 SYGVQD (reference sequence). The V gene lost 2 bases and the J gene lost 4 bases, with 8 bases spanning the gap. This CDR3 comprises 13 residues.

This rearrangement joins TRBV18 to TRBJ1-1; no firm D call. This CDR3 contains 15 residues. Germline CDR1 reads KGHSH; CDR2 reads LQKENI. Trimming cost V 0 bases and J 5 bases, with 13 bases left between them. The CDR3 nucleotides are TGTGCCAGCTCACCACCTCATAATGGGAGGACTGAAGCTTTCTTT. This translates into CASSPPHNGRTEAFF.

The J gene is TRBJ1-4, the V gene TRBV6-1; D is unclear. Germline values: CDR1 MNHNS, CDR2 SASEGT. V lost 3 bases to trimming and J lost 1 base, with 6 bases between them. CDR3 size: 14 residues. The CDR3 DNA follows: TGTGCCAGCAGTGAGGGAGTAACTAATGAAAAACTGTTTTTT. The encoded protein is CASSEGVTNEKLFF.

The chain couples TRBV5-6 to TRBJ2-1; TRBD2 matches 12 bases. The V gene's germline CDR1 is SGHDT and CDR2 YYEEEE. This CDR3 comprises 18 residues. V shed 8 bases, J shed 2 bases, and the junction held 14 bases outside the gene matches. The CDR3 DNA reads as TGTGCCAGGGGGGTCCGACTAGCGGGAGATGGGCCCTACAATGAGCAGTTCTTC. Translating it yields CARGVRLAGDGPYNEQFF.

The gene calls are TRBV2 and TRBJ2-5; 8 positions match TRBD2. Germline CDR1 and CDR2: SNHLY and FYNNEI. CDR3 length: 17 amino acids. With V trimmed by 4 bases and J by 5 bases, 15 bases remained unmatched. In nucleotides, the CDR3 is TGTGCCAGCAGTGGAATGTTGACGGGAGGGCCGGGGGAGACCCAGTACTTC. Amino acid sequence: CASSGMLTGGPGETQYF. The variable domain in full, with the rest retrieved from reference TRBV2 and TRBJ2-5, is EPEVTQTPSHQVTQMGQEVILRCVPISNHLYFYWYRQILGQKVEFLVSFYNNEISEKSEIFDDQFSVERPDGSNFTLKIRSTKLEDSAMYFCASSGMLTGGPGETQYFGPGTRLLVL.

In its sample, this clone was seen a few times. The genes are TRBV6-1 and TRBJ1-4, with D possibly TRBD1 on 5 matching bases. This CDR3 contains 18 residues. Per the germline V gene, CDR1 is MNHNS and CDR2 is SASEGT. V gave up 2 bases and J gave up 5 bases, with 21 bases separating them. The CDR3: CASSENGHSPNLNEKLFF. The CDR3 coding sequence is TGTGCCAGCAGTGAAAATGGACACTCCCCGAACTTAAATGAAAAACTGTTTTTT.

This rearrangement joins TRBV5-8 to TRBJ1-4; D is possibly TRBD1 (5 bases). Trimming shortened V by 5 bases and J by 0 bases, and 11 bases separated the two germline ends. Germline V gene sequence: CDR1 SGHTS, CDR2 YDEGEE. The CDR3 is 15 residues long. DNA for the CDR3: TGTGCCAGCAGGTTTCAGACAGCAACTAATGAAAAACTGTTTTTT. Amino acid sequence: CASRFQTATNEKLFF.

The chain combines TRBV28 with TRBJ2-7; D is perhaps TRBD2 (6 bases). Germline CDR1 and CDR2: MDHEN and SYDVKM. The CDR3 spans 15 residues. V gave up 8 bases and J gave up 6 bases, with 23 bases separating them. The CDR3 DNA sequence: TGTGCCAGCGGCCAGACGGGACTCGCGGCCTTCGAGCAGTACTTC. Translation: CASGQTGLAAFEQYF.

The chain combines TRBV28 with TRBJ1-1; maybe TRBD1 (5 bases). Germline CDR1 is MDHEN and CDR2 is SYDVKM. Trimming stripped 3 bases from V and 4 bases from J, with 12 bases between. There are 14 residues in the CDR3. CDR3 region: CASSFGGSGTEAFF. DNA of the CDR3: TGTGCCAGCAGTTTCGGGGGGTCGGGCACTGAAGCTTTCTTT.

The genes are TRBV2 and TRBJ1-5; D remains unclear. The V and J ends lost 4 bases and 0 bases respectively, with 7 bases between them. CDR3 size: 14 residues. The germline V gene encodes CDR1 SNHLY and CDR2 FYNNEI. CDR3 sequence (DNA): TGTGCCAGCAGTGCCGGGATTAGCAATCAGCCCCAGCATTTT. This translates into CASSAGISNQPQHF.

This chain connects TRBV4-1 to TRBJ2-3; the D is unclear. CDR3 length equals 13 residues. CDR1 MGHRA and CDR2 YSYEKL come from the germline V gene. V lost 3 bases and J 0 bases, leaving 4 bases between the germline ends. Here the CDR3 reads CASSHPSTDTQYF. The CDR3, as DNA: TGCGCCAGCAGCCACCCAAGCACAGATACGCAGTATTTT.